This T cell receptor (beta chain) appears in the sequencing data of a study of blood T cells in healthy people across ages. Overall study findings and caveats: TCR beta diversity correlated strongly with naive T cell percentage.

In the case of this clonotype: Its antigen is undetermined.

V was clipped by 4 bases and J by 0 bases; unmatched bases: 2. The CDR3 has 14 amino acids. Germline loops: CDR1 ENHRY, CDR2 SYGVKD. A J-beta primer mix and a sample-barcoded 5' primer were used in a second PCR of roughly 6 to 11 cycles. In TCRdb, the 5' RACE reads were re-called with MiXCR into one record per CDR3 protein. This table has approximately 900,000 distinct CDR3 sequences, almost 30% appearing once. These sequences were also reported in another study, on T cells of mothers and their children.

Sequenced material: blood. The clonotype comes from a woman in her forties in good health. The V gene is TRBV10-3, the J gene TRBJ2-7; 8 nucleotides agree with TRBD1. This chain's CDR3 is CAISGTGYSYEQYF. For the CDR3, the DNA is TGTGCCATCAGTGGGACAGGGTACTCCTACGAGCAGTACTTC.